Following are 25 T cell receptor beta chains from one sample sequenced in a study of cytomegalovirus exposure and HLA in healthy donors. PCR primers comprised 60 Vbeta and 13 Jbeta primers. Clones were read by immunoSEQ multiplex PCR, and TCRdb kept only the in-frame ones, dropping some. The data hold a few hundred thousand clones, with about 70% observed a single time. Material: PBMCs. The receptors stem from a woman aged 25 to 39 in good health and CMV-seronegative.

Remarks on this clone: At the DNA level, this CDR3 is encoded by other sequences in the same sample as well. The chain employs TRBV29-1 and TRBJ2-3; 8 nucleotides align to TRBD2. J lost 2 bases, V lost 0 bases, and 4 bases had no gene match. CDR3 size: 15 residues. Germline lookup yields CDR1 SQVTM and CDR2 ANQGSEA. CDR3 loop: CSVEELAAVTDTQYF. The DNA for the CDR3 is TGCAGCGTTGAAGAACTAGCGGCCGTCACAGATACGCAGTATTTT.

The chain joins TRBV7-9 to TRBJ2-7; TRBD2 matches at 9 bases. This CDR3 comprises 14 residues. The germline CDR1 and CDR2 sequences are SEHNR and FQNEAQ (reference sequence). The trim removed 4 bases at V and 2 bases at J, leaving 3 bases unmatched. The CDR3 loop is CASSSSGTTYEQYF. The CDR3 coding sequence is TGTGCCAGCAGCTCTAGCGGGACAACCTACGAGCAGTACTTC.

This clone was seen only a few times. V is TRBV2 and J is TRBJ1-6; maybe TRBD1 (6 bases). This CDR3 is built from 15 residues. CDR1 and CDR2 from the germline V gene are SNHLY and FYNNEI. The V end was cut by 6 bases, the J end by 4 bases, with 13 bases between. CDR3 coding DNA: TGTGCCAGCAGGCTTACACAGGGTTATAATTCACCCCTCCACTTT. As protein: CASRLTQGYNSPLHF.

The V and J genes are TRBV5-1 and TRBJ2-4, with D possibly being TRBD1 (6 bases). The germline V gene encodes CDR1 SGHRS and CDR2 YFSETQ. The CDR3 length is 15 residues. Trimming shortened V by 5 bases and J by 5 bases, and 17 bases separated the two germline ends. The CDR3 protein is CASRGGKQNENIQYF. Here the CDR3 DNA reads TGCGCCAGCAGAGGGGGAAAACAGAACGAAAACATTCAGTACTTC.

The gene calls are TRBV10-3 and TRBJ1-2; perhaps TRBD1 as D (6 bases). Between the trimmed V and J ends, which lost 2 bases and 7 bases, there was a span of 11 bases. Looked up from germline, CDR1 is ENHRY and CDR2 is SYGVKD. This CDR3 has 13 residues. This chain's CDR3 is CAISEVGASGYTF. CDR3 sequence (DNA): TGTGCCATCAGTGAGGTGGGGGCGAGTGGCTACACCTTC.

In this sample, this clone turned up a few times. The chain combines TRBV29-1 with TRBJ1-1, with 11 bases fitting TRBD1. The CDR3 has 13 amino acids. Germline V gene data show CDR1 as SQVTM and CDR2 as ANQGSEA. Trimming cost V 5 bases and J 7 bases; bases outside gene matches: 6. The CDR3 loop reads CSVRTGGIGEAFF. In DNA form, the CDR3 reads TGCAGCGTTAGGACAGGGGGCATCGGTGAAGCTTTCTTT.

V usage is TRBV10-2 and J usage is TRBJ2-7; maybe TRBD2 (6 bases). CDR1 is WSHSY, CDR2 SAAADI, per germline. The V end was cut by 4 bases, the J end by 5 bases, with 9 bases between. CDR3 length: 12 amino acids. CDR3: CASSASGDEQYF. DNA for the CDR3: TGCGCCAGCAGTGCTTCGGGAGACGAGCAGTACTTC.

The gene calls are TRBV6-5 and TRBJ2-5; 11 nucleotides line up with TRBD2. The CDR3 covers 16 residues. Germline trimming cut 4 bases from V and 2 bases from J; bases unmatched to any gene: 6. CDR1 MNHEY and CDR2 SVGAGI come from the germline V gene. CDR3 sequence: CASSSLAGGLQETQYF. Written as DNA, the CDR3 is TGTGCCAGCAGTTCTCTAGCGGGAGGACTACAAGAGACCCAGTACTTC.

This chain links TRBV2 with TRBJ2-3; 15 bases fit TRBD2. This CDR3 is built from 19 residues. Germline assignment: CDR1 SNHLY and CDR2 FYNNEI. V dropped 2 bases and J dropped 0; count of bases not matched to a gene: 6. The CDR3 reads CASSEMRTSGRVSTDTQYF. CDR3 sequence (DNA): TGTGCCAGCAGTGAAATGCGGACTAGCGGGAGGGTCAGCACAGATACGCAGTATTTT.

This chain joins TRBV25-1 and TRBJ2-4; D unresolved. Trimming pared 9 bases from V and 2 bases from J, leaving 11 bases between. The germline V gene encodes CDR1 MGHDK and CDR2 SYGVNS. CDR3 size: 13 residues. The CDR3 reads CARNEPPKNIQYF. As DNA, the CDR3 is TGTGCCAGAAATGAACCTCCCAAAAACATTCAGTACTTC.

This chain uses TRBV11-2 with TRBJ2-7, with 11 nucleotides matching TRBD2. CDR1 is SGHAT and CDR2 is FQNNGV in the germline V gene. This CDR3 comprises 18 residues. After removal of 5 bases from V and 7 bases from J, the junction contained 19 bases not matched to a gene. CDR3 nucleotides: TGTGCCAGCAGCATATCTAGCGGGGGGAGTTCCCCTTTGGGAGAGCAGTACTTC. Protein sequence: CASSISSGGSSPLGEQYF.

This clone was detected only a few times. The rearrangement uses TRBV7-3 and TRBJ1-2; D remains unclear. The CDR3 extends over 17 amino acids. Germline V CDR1 and CDR2: SGHTA, FQGTGA. The V end was cut by 1 base, the J end by 6 bases, with 21 bases between. CDR3 in DNA: TGTGCCAGCAGCTTAAAAAATTACGCGTGGGCAGCAGATGGCTACACCTTC. Translation gives CASSLKNYAWAADGYTF. Combining the CDR3 with reference TRBV7-3 and TRBJ1-2 gives the whole variable domain GAGVSQTPSNKVTEKGKYVELRCDPISGHTALYWYRQSLGQGPEFLIYFQGTGAADDSGLPNDRFFAVRPEGSVSTLKIQRTERGDSAVYLCASSLKNYAWAADGYTFGSGTRLTVV.

As for this clone: This specimen includes other DNA sequences encoding the same CDR3. The V and J genes are TRBV6-5 and TRBJ1-6, with TRBD1 matching 7 bases. The CDR3 length is 16 residues. Trimming removed 2 bases from V and 4 bases from J; junction bases left unmatched: 5. Germline lookup yields CDR1 MNHEY and CDR2 SVGAGI. The CDR3: CASSYGGQSYNSPLHF. CDR3 nucleotides: TGTGCCAGCAGTTACGGGGGACAGAGTTATAATTCACCCCTCCACTTT.

The sample holds one count of this clone. The rearrangement joins TRBV21-1 to TRBJ1-5; no DNA check was done on the table's D call, TRBD1. TRBV21-1 is a recognized pseudogene. The CDR3 runs 15 residues. CDR3: CASSKGFTGHQPQHF. In DNA, the CDR3 is TGTGCCAGCAGCAAAGGGTTCACAGGGCATCAGCCCCAGCATTTT.

CDR3 bases: TGTGCCAGCAGCTTGGAAGGGGATCAGAACACTGAAGCTTTCTTT. Amino acids: CASSLEGDQNTEAFF. This chain links TRBV5-5 with TRBJ1-1; D may be TRBD1 (5 bases). CDR1 SGHKS and CDR2 YYEKEE come from the germline V gene (reference sequence). This CDR3 is built from 15 residues. V lost 0 bases to trimming and J lost 1 base, with 10 bases between them.

Worth noting for this clone: At one of its ends the junction is not consistent with the germline gene, which may arise from a read error. The J gene is TRBJ1-6, the V gene TRBV6-1; TRBD1 is a possible D gene (6 bases). The germline V gene has CDR1 MNHNS and CDR2 SASEGT. The CDR3 covers 17 residues. DNA for the CDR3: TGTGTCAGCAGTGGGTTTGGCGGGGGCAGAATGGGTTCACCCCTCCACTTT. This codes for CVSSGFGGGRMGSPLHF.

Turning to this clone: The junction shows a germline mismatch at one end, possibly a read error. The chain carries TRBV7-2 and TRBJ2-3; 11 bases are a match to TRBD2. Germline values: CDR1 SGHTA, CDR2 FQGNSA. The CDR3 is 17 amino acids. CDR3 bases: TGTGACAGCAGCTTAGACCCACTAGCGGGAGCGACAGATACGCAGTATTTT. It is translated as CDSSLDPLAGATDTQYF. Combining the CDR3 with reference TRBV7-2 and TRBJ2-3 gives the whole variable domain GAGVSQSPSNKVTEKGKDVELRCDPISGHTALYWYRQSLGQGLEFLIYFQGNSAPDKSGLPSDRFSAERTGGSVSTLTIQRTQQEDSAVYLCDSSLDPLAGATDTQYFGPGTRLTVL.

The rearrangement links TRBV5-1 to TRBJ1-1; TRBD1 might be the D (6 bases). The CDR3 is 12 residues long. V lost 6 bases, J lost 8 bases, and 14 bases lay in between. The germline CDR1 and CDR2 sequences are SGHRS and YFSETQ. The CDR3 nucleotides are TGCGCCAGCATGTCTGAGGGGGTAGAAGCTTTCTTT. The encoded protein is CASMSEGVEAFF. Filled out from reference TRBV5-1 and TRBJ1-1, the complete variable domain reads KAGVTQTPRYLIKTRGQQVTLSCSPISGHRSVSWYQQTPGQGLQFLFEYFSETQRNKGNFPGRFSGRQFSNSRSEMNVSTLELGDSALYLCASMSEGVEAFFGQGTRLTVV.

This clone was counted a few times. The chain recombines TRBV19 with TRBJ1-5, with D possibly matching TRBD1 (5 bases). Looked up from germline, CDR1 is LNHDA and CDR2 is SQIVND (reference sequence). V was clipped by 5 bases and J by 1 base, with 15 bases between them. CDR3 length: 16 amino acids. Written as DNA, the CDR3 is TGTGCCAGTAGTTCGCCATTCGGGGGAAGCAATCAGCCCCAGCATTTT. It yields the protein CASSSPFGGSNQPQHF.

This rearrangement joins TRBV2 to TRBJ1-2, with D possibly matching TRBD1 (6 bases). This CDR3 has 13 residues. Looked up from germline, CDR1 is SNHLY and CDR2 is FYNNEI. The V end lost 7 bases, the J end lost 9 bases, and 18 bases lay between the germline ends. The CDR3 nucleotides read TGTGCCAGCAACCCTGACAGGATAGAACGCTACACCTTC. This translates into CASNPDRIERYTF.

The chain links TRBV29-1 to TRBJ1-1; 7 bases align to TRBD1. This CDR3 contains 12 residues. Trimming cost V 7 bases and J 4 bases; bases outside gene matches: 6. Looked up from germline, CDR1 is SQVTM and CDR2 is ANQGSEA. This CDR3 reads CSARGWGTEAFF. The CDR3 bases are TGCAGCGCCAGGGGGTGGGGCACTGAAGCTTTCTTT.

The rearrangement uses TRBV30 and TRBJ2-7, with 11 positions matching TRBD1. The length of the CDR3 is 14 residues. J was trimmed by 3 bases and V by 2 bases; bases with no gene match: 3. Germline CDR1 reads GTSNPN; CDR2 reads SVGIG (reference sequence). CDR3 in amino acids: CAWSRGTGGYEQYF. CDR3 coding DNA: TGTGCCTGGAGTAGGGGGACAGGGGGCTACGAGCAGTACTTC.

The chain carries TRBV6-5 and TRBJ2-1, with no clear D. V lost 0 bases to trimming and J lost 10 bases, with 10 bases between them. Germline values: CDR1 MNHEY, CDR2 SVGAGI. The CDR3 has 13 residues. Written as DNA, the CDR3 is TGTGCCAGCAGTTACTCGCCCTTAGCCGAGCAGTTCTTC. This gives the protein CASSYSPLAEQFF.

The DNA for the CDR3 is TGTGCCAGCAGCTCGACTAGCGGGGTAGGAGAGCAGTACTTC. This encodes CASSSTSGVGEQYF. The chain recombines TRBV2 with TRBJ2-7; 11 bases match TRBD2. Germline V gene lookup returns CDR1 SNHLY and CDR2 FYNNEI. The CDR3 totals 14 residues. The J segment lost 7 bases and the V segment lost 6 bases, leaving 8 bases of the junction unmatched.

In this sample, this clone turned up a few times. CDR3 in amino acids: CASSPEGVNTEAFF. The CDR3 DNA follows: TGTGCCAGCAGCCCCGAGGGGGTGAACACTGAAGCTTTCTTT. The chain links TRBV9 to TRBJ1-1; weak D call: TRBD1 (6 bases). CDR1 is SGDLS, CDR2 YYNGEE, per germline. The V and J ends lost 4 bases and 0 bases respectively, with 10 bases between them. The CDR3 extends over 14 amino acids.